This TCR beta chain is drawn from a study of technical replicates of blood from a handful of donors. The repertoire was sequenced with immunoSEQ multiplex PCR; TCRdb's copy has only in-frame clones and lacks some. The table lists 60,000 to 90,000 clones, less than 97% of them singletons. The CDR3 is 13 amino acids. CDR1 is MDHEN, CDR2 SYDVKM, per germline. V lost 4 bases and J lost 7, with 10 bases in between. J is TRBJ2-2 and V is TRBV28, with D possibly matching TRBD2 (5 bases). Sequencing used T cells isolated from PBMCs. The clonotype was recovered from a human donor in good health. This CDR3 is CASSSSRGGELFF. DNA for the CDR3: TGTGCCAGCAGTTCTTCCCGGGGCGGGGAGCTGTTTTTT.